This entry lists 7 T cell receptor beta chains sequenced from one sample in a study of CD8+CD57+ T cells in acquired aplastic anemia. The use of genomic DNA as template underpinned the TCR beta VDJ and CDR3 profiling. TCRdb reprocessed the reads via MiXCR and lists one record per CDR3 protein. The table lists approximately 220,000 distinct CDR3 sequences, about 44% of them singletons. Patients chosen for sequencing had CD8+CD57+ cells that had expanded, as shown by flow cytometry. Sequenced input: sorted CD4+, CD8+, or CD8+CD57+ T cells (not recorded which) from PBMCs. These receptors were taken from a human donor with aplastic anemia.

The table lists this clonotype with a few counts. The rearrangement links TRBV30 to TRBJ2-3, with D possibly being TRBD1 (6 bases). The CDR3 contains 13 residues. The V gene lost 4 bases and the J gene lost 0 bases, with 8 bases spanning the gap. Per the germline V gene, CDR1 is GTSNPN and CDR2 is SVGIG (reference sequence). As DNA, the CDR3 is TGTGCCTGGACTCAGGGGAGCACAGATACGCAGTATTTT. It codes for CAWTQGSTDTQYF.

This clonotype was recorded at least ten times. J is TRBJ1-1 and V is TRBV5-5; D might be TRBD1 (6 bases). V shed 0 bases and J shed 7 bases, with 13 bases lying between them. Germline V lookup: CDR1 SGHKS, CDR2 YYEKEE (reference sequence). This CDR3 contains 14 residues. The CDR3 is CASSLAIGGGEAFF. CDR3 in DNA: TGTGCCAGCAGCTTGGCCATCGGGGGCGGTGAAGCTTTCTTT.

In DNA, the CDR3 is TGTGCCAGCAGTACCGCCCACAGGGGCCGGGTGAACACTGAAGCTTTCTTT. Protein sequence: CASSTAHRGRVNTEAFF. The chain employs TRBV6-5 and TRBJ1-1; TRBD1 aligns across 7 bases. The CDR3 sequence is 17 residues long. Unmatched junction bases numbered 12, after V lost 5 bases and J lost 0 bases. The V gene's germline CDR1 is MNHEY and CDR2 SVGAGI.

With respect to this clonotype: It may be a read error: a sequence one base away is much more abundant. Given the absence of the conserved phenylalanine or tryptophan at the CDR3 end, a read error is likely. The chain couples TRBV4-2 to TRBJ1-5, with D perhaps matching TRBD1 (5 bases). Trimming shortened V by 4 bases and J by 5 bases, and 15 bases separated the two germline ends. The CDR3 consists of 15 residues. Germline V gene lookup returns CDR1 LGHNA and CDR2 YNFKEQ. The CDR3 coding sequence is TGTGCCAGCAGCCTCATCAGGGTTTTTTATCAGCCCCAGCATCTT. Its translation: CASSLIRVFYQPQHL.

The V gene is TRBV7-6, the J gene TRBJ2-6; TRBD1 agrees at 10 bases. After removal of 3 bases from V and 3 bases from J, the junction contained 14 bases not matched to a gene. CDR1 is SGHVS, CDR2 FNYEAQ, per germline. The CDR3 extends over 20 amino acids. The CDR3 region is CASSFGTGGTGARGANVLTF. The CDR3 DNA reads as TGTGCCAGCAGCTTTGGTACCGGGGGGACAGGGGCTCGTGGGGCCAACGTCCTGACTTTC.

This clonotype appeared many times. The genes are TRBV6-6 and TRBJ1-6; D ambiguous. The germline gives CDR1 MNHNY, CDR2 SVGAGI (reference sequence). CDR3 length: 13 residues. V dropped 5 bases and J dropped 10 bases, with 12 bases sitting between them. The CDR3 loop reads CASSEKEESPLHF. As DNA, the CDR3 is TGTGCCAGCAGTGAGAAGGAGGAATCACCCCTCCACTTT.

V gene TRBV2 combines with J gene TRBJ1-3; D is undetermined. Trimming stripped 9 bases from V and 2 bases from J, with 11 bases between. The CDR3 covers 13 residues. Germline V lookup: CDR1 SNHLY, CDR2 FYNNEI. Written as DNA, the CDR3 is TGTGCCAGTAAGTCCGGACCTGGAAACACCATATATTTT. It codes for CASKSGPGNTIYF.